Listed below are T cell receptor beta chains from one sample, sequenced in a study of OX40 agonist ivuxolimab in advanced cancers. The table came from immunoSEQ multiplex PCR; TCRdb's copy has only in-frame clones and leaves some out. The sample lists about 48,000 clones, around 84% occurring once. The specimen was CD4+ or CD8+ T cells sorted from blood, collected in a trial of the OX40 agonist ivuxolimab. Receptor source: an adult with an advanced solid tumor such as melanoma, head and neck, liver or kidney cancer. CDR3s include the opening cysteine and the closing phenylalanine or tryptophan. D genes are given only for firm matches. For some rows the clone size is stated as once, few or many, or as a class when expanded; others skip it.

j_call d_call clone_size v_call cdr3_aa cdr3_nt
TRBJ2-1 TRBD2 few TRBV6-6 CASSSLAGLYNEQFF TGTGCCAGCAGTTCTCTAGCGGGACTCTACAATGAGCAGTTCTTC
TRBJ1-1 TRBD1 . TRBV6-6 CASSYGRTGQNTEAFF TGTGCCAGCAGTTACGGCCGGACAGGGCAGAACACTGAAGCTTTCTTT
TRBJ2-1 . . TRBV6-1 CASSEAHGTANEQFF TGTGCCAGCAGTGAAGCGCACGGGACTGCTAATGAGCAGTTCTTC
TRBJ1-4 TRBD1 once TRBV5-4 CASSLYRGRSNEKLFF TGTGCCAGCAGCTTATACAGGGGAAGGTCTAATGAAAAACTGTTTTTT
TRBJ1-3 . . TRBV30 CAWSTLGKIAGNTIYF TGTGCCTGGAGTACTCTGGGGAAGATAGCTGGAAACACCATATATTTT
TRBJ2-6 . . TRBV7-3 CASSLIAGANVLTF TGTGCCAGCAGCTTAATAGCCGGGGCCAACGTCCTGACTTTC
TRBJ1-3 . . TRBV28 CASSSPTAGNTIYF TGTGCCAGCAGTTCTCCAACCGCTGGAAACACCATATATTTT
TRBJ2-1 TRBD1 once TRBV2 CASQKLPDRVNEQFF TGTGCCAGCCAAAAACTACCAGACAGGGTCAATGAGCAGTTCTTC
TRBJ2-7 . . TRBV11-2 CASSLATYEQYF TGTGCCAGCAGCTTAGCCACCTACGAGCAGTACTTC
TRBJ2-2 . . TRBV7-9 CASSTARRPITGELFF TGTGCCAGCAGCACCGCCCGGCGGCCTATAACCGGGGAGCTGTTTTTT
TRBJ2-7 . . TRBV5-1 CASSLSSHEQYF TGCGCCAGCAGCTTGTCGAGCCACGAGCAGTACTTC
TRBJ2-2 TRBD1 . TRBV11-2 CASSPGTGGRGELFF TGTGCCAGCAGCCCCGGGACAGGGGGCCGCGGGGAGCTGTTTTTT
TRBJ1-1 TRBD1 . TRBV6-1 CASILGTANTEAFF TGTGCCAGCATCCTAGGGACAGCGAACACTGAAGCTTTCTTT
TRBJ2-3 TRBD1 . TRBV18 CASRTGGAGDTQYF TGTGCCAGCCGAACAGGGGGCGCGGGAGATACGCAGTATTTT
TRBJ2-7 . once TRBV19 CASSILGPTSYEQYF TGTGCCAGTAGTATTCTTGGACCGACGAGCTACGAGCAGTACTTC
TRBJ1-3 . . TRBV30 CASRGDNSGNTIYF TGTGCCTCGAGAGGCGACAACTCTGGAAACACCATATATTTT
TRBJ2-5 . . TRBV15 CATSRDGLAGETQYF TGTGCCACCAGCAGAGATGGGCTAGCCGGAGAGACCCAGTACTTC
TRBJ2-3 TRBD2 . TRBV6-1 CASSEGLAGIDTQYF TGTGCCAGCAGTGAGGGACTAGCGGGAATAGATACGCAGTATTTT
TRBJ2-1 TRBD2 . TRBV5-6 CASSSLQRERRNEQFF TGTGCCAGCAGCTCCCTCCAGCGGGAGCGGCGCAATGAGCAGTTCTTC
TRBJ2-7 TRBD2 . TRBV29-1 CSVALLAGQDEQYF TGCAGCGTTGCTCTCCTAGCGGGTCAGGACGAGCAGTACTTC
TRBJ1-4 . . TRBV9 CASSVGQGHEKLFF TGTGCCAGCAGCGTAGGGCAGGGTCATGAAAAACTGTTTTTT
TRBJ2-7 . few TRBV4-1 CASSRGPGEQYF TGCGCCAGCAGCCGGGGCCCGGGGGAGCAGTACTTC
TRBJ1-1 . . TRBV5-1 CASSLEGRTEAFF TGCGCCAGCAGCTTGGAGGGAAGGACTGAAGCTTTCTTT
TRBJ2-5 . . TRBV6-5 CASSYRGETQYF TGTGCCAGCAGTTACAGAGGGGAGACCCAGTACTTC
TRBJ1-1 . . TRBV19 CASRTLEGPKGAFF TGTGCCAGTAGGACCCTAGAGGGGCCCAAAGGAGCTTTCTTT
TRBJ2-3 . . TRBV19 CASSSLERDTNTDTQYF TGTGCCAGTAGTTCTCTGGAGCGGGACACGAACACAGATACGCAGTATTTT
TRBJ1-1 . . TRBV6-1 CASSSQGIKNTEAFF TGTGCCAGCAGCTCACAAGGGATAAAAAACACTGAGGCTTTCTTT
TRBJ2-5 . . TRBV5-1 CASSPFNGETQYF TGCGCCAGCAGCCCGTTCAACGGAGAGACCCAGTACTTC
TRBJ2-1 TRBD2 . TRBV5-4 CASSTKLAGGGPEQFF TGTGCCAGCAGTACGAAACTAGCGGGAGGGGGGCCTGAGCAGTTCTTC
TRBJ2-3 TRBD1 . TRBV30 CAWTGGAVDTQYF TGTGCCTGGACAGGGGGCGCAGTAGATACGCAGTATTTT
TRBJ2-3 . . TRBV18 CASSPVSGTDTQYF TGTGCCAGCTCACCAGTTAGCGGCACAGATACGCAGTATTTT
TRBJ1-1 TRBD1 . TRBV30 CAWRGTGGTEAFF TGTGCCTGGAGGGGGACAGGGGGCACTGAAGCTTTCTTT
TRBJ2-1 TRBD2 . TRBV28 CASRLAGTYNEQFF TGTGCCAGCAGACTAGCGGGAACATACAATGAGCAGTTCTTC
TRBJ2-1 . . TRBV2 CASSFNPQGVNEQFF TGTGCCAGCAGCTTTAACCCACAGGGAGTCAATGAGCAGTTCTTC
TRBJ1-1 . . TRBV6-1 CASSVGNTEAFF TGTGCCAGCAGTGTCGGGAACACTGAAGCTTTCTTT
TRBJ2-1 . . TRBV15 CATSRKGKQFF TGTGCCACCAGCAGGAAGGGGAAGCAGTTCTTC